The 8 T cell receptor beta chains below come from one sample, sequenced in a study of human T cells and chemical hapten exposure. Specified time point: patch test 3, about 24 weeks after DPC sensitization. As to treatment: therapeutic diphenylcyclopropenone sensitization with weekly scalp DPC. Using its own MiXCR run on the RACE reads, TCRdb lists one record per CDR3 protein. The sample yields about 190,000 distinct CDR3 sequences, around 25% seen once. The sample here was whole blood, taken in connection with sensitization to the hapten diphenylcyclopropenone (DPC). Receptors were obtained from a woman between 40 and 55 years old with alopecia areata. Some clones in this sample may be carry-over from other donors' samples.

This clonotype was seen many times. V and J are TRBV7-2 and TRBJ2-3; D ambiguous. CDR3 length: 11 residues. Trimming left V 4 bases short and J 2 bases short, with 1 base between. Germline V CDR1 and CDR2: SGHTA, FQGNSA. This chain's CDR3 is CASSSTDTQYF. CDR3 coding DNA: TGTGCCAGCAGCTCCACAGATACGCAGTATTTT.

The CDR3 loop is CASSATPGLNTEAFF. CDR3 nucleotide sequence: TGCGCCAGCAGCGCAACACCTGGGCTGAACACTGAAGCTTTCTTT. The chain links TRBV5-1 to TRBJ1-1; no clear D. The CDR3 has 15 amino acids. In germline, CDR1 is SGHRS, CDR2 YFSETQ. V was clipped by 4 bases and J by 0 bases, with 13 bases between them.

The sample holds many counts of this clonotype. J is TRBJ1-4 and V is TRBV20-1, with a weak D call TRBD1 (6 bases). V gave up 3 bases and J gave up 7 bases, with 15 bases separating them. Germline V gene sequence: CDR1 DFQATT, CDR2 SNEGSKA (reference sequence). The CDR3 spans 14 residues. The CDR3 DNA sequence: TGCAGTGCTAGTGAGGGGACAATCCGTGAAAAACTGTTTTTT. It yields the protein CSASEGTIREKLFF.

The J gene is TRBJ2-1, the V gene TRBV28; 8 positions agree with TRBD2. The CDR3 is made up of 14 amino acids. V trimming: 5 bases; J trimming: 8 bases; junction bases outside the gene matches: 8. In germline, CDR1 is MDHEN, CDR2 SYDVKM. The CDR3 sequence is CASSPGPREDEQFF. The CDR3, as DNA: TGTGCCAGCAGTCCCGGGCCGCGGGAGGATGAGCAGTTCTTC. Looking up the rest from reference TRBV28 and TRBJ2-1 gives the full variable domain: DVKVTQSSRYLVKRTGEKVFLECVQDMDHENMFWYRQDPGLGLRLIYFSYDVKMKEKGDIPEGYSVSREKKERFSLILESASTNQTSMYLCASSPGPREDEQFFGPGTRLTVL.

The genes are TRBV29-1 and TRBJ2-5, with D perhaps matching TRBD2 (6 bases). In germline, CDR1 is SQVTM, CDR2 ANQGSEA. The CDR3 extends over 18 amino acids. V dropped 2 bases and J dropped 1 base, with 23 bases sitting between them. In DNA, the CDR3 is TGCAGCGTTGAACCGGCGGGACCGCGCGTAGATACCCAAGAGACCCAGTACTTC. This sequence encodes CSVEPAGPRVDTQETQYF.

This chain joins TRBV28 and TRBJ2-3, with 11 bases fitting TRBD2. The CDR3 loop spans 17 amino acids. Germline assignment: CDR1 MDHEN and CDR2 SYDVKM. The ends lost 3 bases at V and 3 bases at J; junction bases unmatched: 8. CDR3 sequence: CASSLTSGVTGTDTQYF. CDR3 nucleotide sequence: TGTGCCAGCAGTTTGACTAGCGGGGTAACAGGGACAGATACGCAGTATTTT.

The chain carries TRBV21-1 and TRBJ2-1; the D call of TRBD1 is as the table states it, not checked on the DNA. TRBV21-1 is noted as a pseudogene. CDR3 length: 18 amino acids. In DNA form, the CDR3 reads TGTGCCAGCAGCAAAGACAGGATCCCTTTTAGCTCCTACAATGAGCAGTTCTTC. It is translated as CASSKDRIPFSSYNEQFF.

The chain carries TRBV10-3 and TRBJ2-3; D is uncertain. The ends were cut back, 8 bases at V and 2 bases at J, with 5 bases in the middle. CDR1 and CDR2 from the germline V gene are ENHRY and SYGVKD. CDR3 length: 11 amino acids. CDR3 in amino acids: CAIGATDTQYF. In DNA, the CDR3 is TGTGCCATCGGAGCCACAGATACGCAGTATTTT.